Shown below are 7 T cell receptor beta chains from a single sample sequenced in a study. TCRdb reanalysed the 5' RACE reads using MiXCR and keeps one entry per CDR3 protein. The data show 45,000 to 55,000 distinct CDR3 sequences, more than 20% seen once. Material for sequencing was tumor-infiltrating naive CD4+ T cells sorted from the breast tumor. Indicated subset: naive CD4+ T cells, CD4+CD45RA+CD25-. These receptor sequences come from a female donor with breast cancer.

This chain connects TRBV6-5 to TRBJ2-5, with D perhaps TRBD1 (5 bases). Germline lookup yields CDR1 MNHEY and CDR2 SVGAGI. This CDR3 is 13 amino acids long. Trimming removed 2 bases at V and 9 bases at J, with 13 bases between. CDR3 coding DNA: TGTGCCAGCAGTTACGGTCCCGGCAGGGCCCAGTACTTC. This codes for CASSYGPGRAQYF.

This clonotype was counted only a few times. The chain has TRBV5-1 and TRBJ2-5; D is unclear. V gave up 4 bases and J gave up 5 bases, with 18 bases separating them. Germline V gene sequence: CDR1 SGHRS, CDR2 YFSETQ. This CDR3 has 15 residues. Here the CDR3 reads CASSPTRGGYETQYF. The CDR3 DNA follows: TGCGCCAGCAGCCCTACCCGCGGCGGTTACGAGACCCAGTACTTC.

The rearrangement links TRBV20-1 to TRBJ2-3, with 9 bases fitting TRBD1. Germline-derived CDR1 and CDR2 are DFQATT and SNEGSKA (reference sequence). V gave up 1 base and J gave up 0 bases; unmatched junction bases: 8. This CDR3 spans 17 amino acids. Here the CDR3 reads CSARAPQGAASTDTQYF. Written as DNA, the CDR3 is TGCAGTGCTAGAGCCCCACAGGGGGCGGCTAGCACAGATACGCAGTATTTT.

The genes are TRBV30 and TRBJ2-1; 7 bases map to TRBD1. Germline-derived CDR1 and CDR2 are GTSNPN and SVGIG (reference sequence). This CDR3 has 13 residues. V dropped 7 bases and J dropped 6; count of bases not matched to a gene: 9. For the CDR3, the DNA is TGTGCCTTTTCCTCTAACAGGGGCAATGAGCAGTTCTTC. Translation: CAFSSNRGNEQFF.

This clonotype was counted a few times. This sequence joins TRBV6-2 or TRBV6-3 and TRBJ2-3, with 11 bases aligning to TRBD1. Germline V gene data show CDR1 as MNHEY and CDR2 as SVGEGT. V gave up 0 bases and J gave up 2 bases; unmatched junction bases: 4. This CDR3 spans 17 amino acids. The CDR3 loop is CASSYSTDRGHTDTQYF. For the CDR3, the DNA is TGTGCCAGCAGTTACTCGACGGACAGGGGGCACACAGATACGCAGTATTTT.

The chain has TRBV4-3 and TRBJ2-7; no clear D. The CDR3 extends over 15 amino acids. V gave up 1 base and J gave up 3 bases, with 13 bases separating them. CDR1 is LGHNA and CDR2 is YSLEER in the germline V gene. The CDR3 spells CASSQGFSPNYEQYF. Written as DNA, the CDR3 is TGCGCCAGCAGCCAAGGCTTTAGTCCCAACTACGAGCAGTACTTC.

CDR3 nucleotide sequence: TGTGCCTGGGAAGGAGGGACAGTCCAAGAGACCCAGTACTTC. Translation gives CAWEGGTVQETQYF. The chain carries TRBV30 and TRBJ2-5, with a weak D call TRBD1 (7 bases). This CDR3 comprises 14 residues. CDR1 is GTSNPN and CDR2 is SVGIG in the germline V gene (reference sequence). Trimming left V 5 bases short and J 1 base short, with 14 bases between.